This TCR beta chain was captured in a study of cytomegalovirus exposure and HLA in healthy donors. Healthy people donating bone marrow made up the donors. At the time of sampling, donors were nominally healthy, though unrecorded immune exposures were likely. General observations from the study: Researchers catalogued under 200 TCR beta chains as cytomegalovirus-associated. One later analysis reportedly identified an Asian-associated ancestry cluster that showed fewer N-insertions than the approximately 670-donor mean.

Worth noting for this clone: The antigen is not known.

The PCR made use of 60 Vbeta and 13 Jbeta primers. The table came from immunoSEQ multiplex PCR; TCRdb's copy has only in-frame clones and leaves some out. The repertoire consists of about 120,000 clones, with over 65% occurring once and the leading ten covering around 2.3%. Germline loops: CDR1 MNHEY, CDR2 SVGAGI. CDR3 length: 16 residues. J was trimmed by 4 bases and V by 4 bases; bases with no gene match: 8. The sequence was collected from a woman aged 18-29 years in good health and CMV-seronegative. The sample consisted of PBMCs. This sequence joins TRBV6-5 and TRBJ1-5; 9 bases map to TRBD1. The CDR3 nucleotides are TGTGCCAGCAGTTCCGGGACAGGGTTAGGAAATCAGCCCCAGCATTTT. Amino acid sequence: CASSSGTGLGNQPQHF.